This T cell receptor (beta chain) emerged from a study of OX40 agonist ivuxolimab in advanced cancers. Clones were sequenced by immunoSEQ multiplex PCR, and TCRdb holds only the in-frame ones, with some missing. The repertoire holds roughly 59,000 clones, with approximately 85% as singletons. As to this clone: Its antigen is not known.

The CDR3 consists of 19 residues. Losses at the gene ends were 6 bases for V and 6 bases for J; bases not matched to a gene: 14. The germline gives CDR1 MDHEN, CDR2 SYDVKM. Points from the study as a whole: Certain nonresponders additionally had low normalized T-cell clonal expansion. Clonal expansion by week 6 occurred in CD4+ and CD8+ blood T cells (at 0.1 to 3.0 mg/kg).

The chain employs TRBV28 and TRBJ2-1; 16 positions match TRBD2. Sequencing was performed on CD4+ or CD8+ T cells sorted from blood, taken in a trial of the OX40 agonist ivuxolimab. The TCR comes from an adult with an advanced solid tumor such as melanoma, head and neck, liver or kidney cancer. DNA for the CDR3: TGTGCCAGCAGGCCATCTAAGGGGACTAGCGGGGGGGCCCCCAATGAGCAGTTCTTC. It encodes CASRPSKGTSGGAPNEQFF.